This passage covers 16 T cell receptor beta chains from one sample sequenced in a study of blood T cell repertoires in COVID-19 (dated by TCRdb to the early 2020s). The library was made by the immunoSEQ multiplex PCR assay. This is the immuneACCESS table as TCRdb keeps it, with only in-frame sequences that have V and J called. A part of the clones is gone; compared with another copy, unresolved V genes explain less than half, and the rest is unexplained. This sample gives a few hundred thousand clones in total; around 84% of them show up just once. The top ten clones comprise 6.8% of the sample. Sequencing used PBMCs or T cells enriched from blood (not recorded which). The source is a woman in her forties who had recovered from COVID-19.

J is TRBJ2-7 and V is TRBV5-4; the match to TRBD2 covers 7 bases. This CDR3 region has 15 residues. Trimming at V came to 0 bases and at J to 0 bases, leaving 3 bases not matched to a gene. Germline CDR1 and CDR2: SGHNT and YYREEE (reference sequence). The CDR3 bases are TGTGCCAGCAGCTTGGCGCCTAGCGGCTCCTACGAGCAGTACTTC. Protein product: CASSLAPSGSYEQYF. Variable domain in full (rest from reference TRBV5-4 and TRBJ2-7): ETGVTQSPTHLIKTRGQQVTLRCSSQSGHNTVSWYQQALGQGPQFIFQYYREEENGRGNFPPRFSGLQFPNYSSELNVNALELDDSALYLCASSLAPSGSYEQYFGPGTRLTVT.

The chain joins TRBV11-3 to TRBJ2-1; D not certain. Germline V gives CDR1 SGHNT, CDR2 YENEEA. The CDR3 consists of 13 residues. The V gene lost 2 bases and the J gene lost 8 bases, with 10 bases spanning the gap. The CDR3 coding sequence is TGTGCCAGCAGCTTATCCCCGGTATATGAGCAGTTCTTC. It encodes CASSLSPVYEQFF.

The chain recombines TRBV10-3 with TRBJ2-3; TRBD2 aligns across 12 bases. The V segment lost 10 bases and the J segment 8 bases; nucleotides outside the gene matches: 13. The CDR3 consists of 15 residues. Germline assignment: CDR1 ENHRY and CDR2 SYGVKD. Here the CDR3 reads CATKPSGREVGTQYF. The CDR3 bases are TGTGCCACGAAACCTAGCGGGAGGGAAGTCGGTACGCAGTATTTT.

In its sample, this clone was seen a few times. V gene TRBV10-3 combines with J gene TRBJ1-4; 11 nucleotides agree with TRBD1. The CDR3 length is 15 residues. With V trimmed by 7 bases and J by 1 base, 2 bases remained unmatched. The germline CDR1 and CDR2 sequences are ENHRY and SYGVKD. DNA for the CDR3: TGTGCCATCAAAGGGACAGGGGGAACTAATGAAAAACTGTTTTTT. Translation gives CAIKGTGGTNEKLFF.

The chain uses TRBV7-6 and TRBJ1-2; tentatively, D is TRBD1 (6 bases). The CDR3 spans 15 residues. Between the trimmed V and J ends, which lost 1 base and 5 bases, there was a span of 14 bases. Germline loops: CDR1 SGHVS, CDR2 FNYEAQ. The CDR3 coding sequence is TGTGCCAGCAGCTTAGAGACAGGCGTCGTTTATGGCTACACCTTC. This encodes CASSLETGVVYGYTF. Full variable domain (rest looked up from reference TRBV7-6 and TRBJ1-2): GAGVSQSPRYKVTKRGQDVALRCDPISGHVSLYWYRQALGQGPEFLTYFNYEAQQDKSGLPNDRFSAERPEGSISTLTIQRTEQRDSAMYRCASSLETGVVYGYTFGSGTRLTVV.

The rearrangement joins TRBV19 to TRBJ1-5, with D perhaps TRBD1 (5 bases). The CDR3 spans 12 residues. Looked up from germline, CDR1 is LNHDA and CDR2 is SQIVND (reference sequence). Trimming took 6 bases from V and 11 from J, leaving 14 bases between them. The CDR3 loop is CASRRGRRAQHF. Here the CDR3 DNA reads TGTGCCAGTAGGCGGGGGAGAAGAGCCCAGCATTTT.

A word on this clone: Other DNA sequences in this sample translate to the same CDR3. V and J are TRBV9 and TRBJ2-3; no firm D call. Germline CDR1 and CDR2: SGDLS and YYNGEE. The CDR3 spans 13 residues. Trimming shortened V by 0 bases and J by 2 bases, and 4 bases separated the two germline ends. Here the CDR3 reads CASSVVATDTQYF. CDR3 coding DNA: TGTGCCAGCAGCGTAGTGGCCACAGATACGCAGTATTTT.

The chain recombines TRBV6-2 or TRBV6-3 with TRBJ1-2; weak D call: TRBD1 (6 bases). CDR3 length equals 15 residues. V lost 0 bases and J lost 8, with 16 bases in between. Germline CDR1 is MNHEY and CDR2 is SVGEGT. This chain's CDR3 is CASSYSRGPVEGYTF. CDR3 bases: TGTGCCAGCAGTTACTCCAGGGGACCGGTGGAGGGCTACACCTTC.

This clone was detected a few times. The V gene is TRBV30, the J gene TRBJ1-6; a possible D gene is TRBD1 (6 bases). Germline-derived CDR1 and CDR2 are GTSNPN and SVGIG (reference sequence). The V end lost 0 bases, the J end lost 10 bases, and 13 bases lay between the germline ends. The CDR3 is 14 amino acids. The CDR3 is CAWSVGGARSPLHF. In DNA form, the CDR3 reads TGTGCCTGGAGTGTTGGGGGGGCTAGGTCACCCCTCCACTTT.

This CDR3 is CASSLRGTGQETQYF. In DNA form, the CDR3 reads TGTGCCAGCAGCTTGCGAGGGACAGGCCAAGAGACCCAGTACTTC. The rearrangement uses TRBV7-2 and TRBJ2-5; TRBD1 aligns across 8 bases. After removal of 3 bases from V and 1 base from J, the junction contained 4 bases not matched to a gene. Germline lookup yields CDR1 SGHTA and CDR2 FQGNSA. The CDR3 is 15 residues long. Full variable domain (remainder filled in from reference TRBV7-2 and TRBJ2-5): GAGVSQSPSNKVTEKGKDVELRCDPISGHTALYWYRQSLGQGLEFLIYFQGNSAPDKSGLPSDRFSAERTGGSVSTLTIQRTQQEDSAVYLCASSLRGTGQETQYFGPGTRLLVL.

The J gene is TRBJ2-1, the V gene TRBV11-2, with TRBD2 matching over 8 bases. CDR1 SGHAT and CDR2 FQNNGV come from the germline V gene. With 0 bases clipped from V and 8 bases from J, the junction kept 0 bases outside the gene matches. The CDR3 runs 13 residues. The CDR3 DNA reads TGTGCCAGCAGCTTAGAGCGGGGGGATGAGCAGTTCTTC. This encodes CASSLERGDEQFF.

V usage is TRBV30 and J usage is TRBJ1-6; possible D gene TRBD1, 6 bases. The CDR3 is 15 residues long. CDR1 is GTSNPN and CDR2 is SVGIG in the germline V gene (reference sequence). The V gene lost 1 base and the J gene lost 9 bases, with 16 bases spanning the gap. CDR3 DNA sequence: TGTGCCTGGAGTGCCTGGGGAGGGGGAATTTCACCCCTCCACTTT. Translated, it gives CAWSAWGGGISPLHF.

This clone was seen a single time. This sequence joins TRBV9 and TRBJ1-6; D is unclear. Germline lookup yields CDR1 SGDLS and CDR2 YYNGEE. V gave up 4 bases and J gave up 11 bases, with 13 bases separating them. This CDR3 spans 13 amino acids. CDR3 sequence: CASSPQPEAPLHF. As DNA, the CDR3 is TGTGCCAGCAGCCCCCAACCCGAGGCACCCCTCCACTTT.

The genes are TRBV30 and TRBJ1-6, with TRBD1 identical over 8 bases. Germline V gene data show CDR1 as GTSNPN and CDR2 as SVGIG (reference sequence). The V and J ends lost 8 bases and 9 bases, in that order; junction bases with no gene match: 9. The CDR3 is made up of 13 amino acids. The DNA of the CDR3 is TGTGCCACCCGGACAGGGAGAGGTTCACCCCTCCACTTT. Protein product: CATRTGRGSPLHF.

This chain joins TRBV5-4 and TRBJ2-5, with TRBD2 matching 11 bases. This CDR3 is 15 amino acids long. V shed 4 bases and J 4 bases; nucleotides not matched to a gene: 6. CDR1 is SGHNT and CDR2 is YYREEE in the germline V gene (reference sequence). DNA of the CDR3: TGTGCCAGCAGCGGGGGACTAGCGGATGGAGAGACCCAGTACTTC. Translating gives CASSGGLADGETQYF.

V usage is TRBV18 and J usage is TRBJ2-4; TRBD1 agrees at 10 bases. V was pared by 5 bases and J by 8 bases, with 6 bases of the junction left unmatched. The CDR3 is 14 residues long. Germline loops: CDR1 KGHSH, CDR2 LQKENI. CDR3 sequence (DNA): TGTGCCAGCTCAGTTGGACAGGGGGAGGACATTCAGTACTTC. Amino acid sequence: CASSVGQGEDIQYF. Drawing the rest from reference TRBV18 and TRBJ2-4, the complete variable domain is NAGVMQNPRHLVRRRGQEARLRCSPMKGHSHVYWYRQLPEEGLKFMVYLQKENIIDESGMPKERFSAEFPKEGPSILRIQQVVRGDSAAYFCASSVGQGEDIQYFGAGTRLSVL.